Listed below are T cell receptor beta chains from one sample, sequenced in a study of CD8 T cells in ankylosing spondylitis. MiXCR, applied by TCRdb to the 5' RACE reads, yields one record per CDR3 protein. Of 250,000 to 350,000 distinct CDR3 sequences listed, over 15% were seen once; the top ten hold less than 9.5%. Material for sequencing was blood, either unsorted or a sorted T cell fraction (not recorded which). The receptors come from a male donor with ankylosing spondylitis or in good health (not recorded which). The CDR3 runs from the conserved cysteine through the conserved F or W. D genes are given only for firm matches. Clone size is stated in some rows and not others, as once, few, many or a class when expanded.

v_call	d_call	j_call	clone_size	cdr3_length	cdr3_nt	cdr3_aa
TRBV18	-	TRBJ1-1	few	16	TGTGCCAGCTCACCACGGGGCGGGGTTTTGGACACTGAAGCTTTCTTT	CASSPRGGVLDTEAFF
TRBV20-1	TRBD1	TRBJ1-5	many	14	TGCAGTGCCCCAGGGGGCTCGAGCAATCAGCCCCAGCATTTT	CSAPGGSSNQPQHF
TRBV5-5	-	TRBJ2-1	few	13	TGTGCCAGCAGCTTGTGGCCGATCAATGAGCAGTTCTTC	CASSLWPINEQFF
TRBV29-1	TRBD1	TRBJ2-2	-	13	TGCAGCGCCGGGACAGCAGGACCCGGGGAGCTGTTTTTT	CSAGTAGPGELFF
TRBV9	-	TRBJ2-1	-	15	TGTGCCAGCAGCGTATCCGGGGAGATATACAATGAGCAGTTCTTC	CASSVSGEIYNEQFF
TRBV28	TRBD2	TRBJ2-5	-	15	TGTGCCAGCAGTTTATCCCTAGCGGGAGGAGAGACCCAGTACTTC	CASSLSLAGGETQYF
TRBV5-1	-	TRBJ2-1	-	14	TGCGCCAGCCAACAGGATTCTTCGTACAATGAGCAGTTCTTC	CASQQDSSYNEQFF
TRBV3-1	-	TRBJ1-1	-	14	TGTGCCAGCAGCGACCGACTCTCGAACACTGAAGCTTTCTTT	CASSDRLSNTEAFF
TRBV20-1	TRBD2	TRBJ2-3	few	15	TGCAGTGCTAGCGGACTAGCGGGAAATATTGATACGCAGTATTTT	CSASGLAGNIDTQYF
TRBV29-1	TRBD2	TRBJ2-3	-	14	TGCAGCGTTCAGACTAGCGGGAGCGCAGATACGCAGTATTTT	CSVQTSGSADTQYF
TRBV5-1	TRBD1	TRBJ2-5	-	14	TGCGCCAGCAGCGGGGGACAGAATCAAGAGACCCAGTACTTC	CASSGGQNQETQYF
TRBV7-8	-	TRBJ2-3	-	20	TGTGCCAGCAGCTTAGCCTTTGGGTACTGGACGGACCTAGGAACAGATACGCAGTATTTT	CASSLAFGYWTDLGTDTQYF
TRBV23-1	-	TRBJ2-1	-	16	TGCGCCAGCAGTCATTCGGACGAGGAGGGTTACAATGAGCAGTTCTTC	CASSHSDEEGYNEQFF
TRBV20-1	-	TRBJ1-1	-	14	TGCAGTGCTGTTAAACCAGCGGGTAGCACTGAAGCTTTCTTT	CSAVKPAGSTEAFF
TRBV5-1	-	TRBJ1-5	-	16	TGCGCCAGCAGCTTGGATGGACAGCATAGCAATCAGCCCCAGCATTTT	CASSLDGQHSNQPQHF
TRBV4-2	-	TRBJ1-3	-	15	TGTGCCAGCAGCCCAGGGCTTAGCTCTGGAAACACCATATATTTT	CASSPGLSSGNTIYF
TRBV28	-	TRBJ1-3	few	11	TGTGCCAGCCGTAATCTGGACCGCCAATATTTT	CASRNLDRQYF
TRBV3-1	-	TRBJ1-2	-	15	TGTGCCAGCAGGCCGGGACACTCTACTAACTATGGCTACACCTTC	CASRPGHSTNYGYTF
TRBV5-5	-	TRBJ2-2	-	16	TGTGCCAGCAGCTTGGGGAGGGCGACGAACACCGGGGAGCTGTTTTTT	CASSLGRATNTGELFF
TRBV9	-	TRBJ2-3	many	15	TGTGCCAGCAGCGTAGGTCGAGGGGCAACAGATACGCAGTATTTT	CASSVGRGATDTQYF
TRBV4-1	-	TRBJ1-2	few	15	TGCGCCAGCAGCCAAGTTCCAGGCCCTAACTATGGCTACACCTTC	CASSQVPGPNYGYTF
TRBV3-1	TRBD2	TRBJ2-2	-	18	TGTGCCAGCAGCCAAGGGGTCGGGAGGGCCTTTTTTGCCGGGGAGCTGTTTTTT	CASSQGVGRAFFAGELFF
TRBV7-2	TRBD2	TRBJ2-1	-	16	TGTGCCAGCAGCTTAGAAGGGACTAGCGGGGTTCGAGAGCAGTTCTTC	CASSLEGTSGVREQFF
TRBV18	-	TRBJ2-1	-	18	TGTGCCAGCTCACCCACCGGGAGTAGTGGGAGCTCCTACAATGAGCAGTTCTTC	CASSPTGSSGSSYNEQFF
TRBV12-3/TRBV12-4	TRBD1	TRBJ1-2	many	13	TGTGCCAGCGCCCCGACAGGGCTCTATGGCTACACCTTC	CASAPTGLYGYTF
TRBV10-3	TRBD2	TRBJ2-5	few	14	TGTGCCATCAGTGAGCGGACTAGGAAAGAGACCCAGTACTTC	CAISERTRKETQYF
TRBV20-1	-	TRBJ2-5	many	13	TGCAGTGCTAGAGGGGGGCCCCAAGAGACCCAGTACTTC	CSARGGPQETQYF
TRBV6-1	-	TRBJ1-1	-	14	TGTGCCAGCAGTCAAAGGGGAGCGAACACTGAAGCTTTCTTT	CASSQRGANTEAFF
TRBV7-6	-	TRBJ1-5	-	15	TGTGCCAGCAGCGCAACCCACAGTGCCGATCAGCCCCAGCATTTT	CASSATHSADQPQHF
TRBV5-1	-	TRBJ2-5	-	16	TGCGCCAGCAGCTTGGAGGTAGCGACATCGGGAGAGACCCAGTACTTC	CASSLEVATSGETQYF
TRBV7-9	-	TRBJ1-2	-	15	TGTGCCAGCAGATCAGGGGCATCCCCCGGCTATGGCTACACCTTC	CASRSGASPGYGYTF
TRBV7-2	TRBD1	TRBJ2-1	few	14	TGTGCCAGCAGCTTATATCAGGGGGCATATGAGCAGTTCTTC	CASSLYQGAYEQFF
TRBV5-1	TRBD1	TRBJ2-3	few	16	TGCGCCAGCAGCTTGGACACAGGGGACCGCACAGATACGCAGTATTTT	CASSLDTGDRTDTQYF
TRBV29-1	TRBD2	TRBJ2-1	-	15	TGCAGCGTTGACCCTAGCGGTCTGGGGATGGAGGAGCAGTTCTTC	CSVDPSGLGMEEQFF
TRBV5-1	TRBD2	TRBJ2-5	-	14	TGCGCCAGCAGCCCGGGAGGACTATTAGAGACCCAGTACTTC	CASSPGGLLETQYF
TRBV27	TRBD1	TRBJ1-5	few	16	TGTGCCAGCAGTTTATCGGGGACAGGGATGAATCAGCCCCAGCATTTT	CASSLSGTGMNQPQHF
TRBV20-1	-	TRBJ2-1	few	15	TGCAGTGCTAGAGATTGGGGGCAGGTCCGAAGTGAGCAGTTCTTC	CSARDWGQVRSEQFF
TRBV12-3/TRBV12-4	-	TRBJ2-1	many	12	TGTGCCAGCAGTTTGATAGGCAATGAGCAGTTCTTC	CASSLIGNEQFF
TRBV20-1	-	TRBJ2-5	few	12	TGCAGTGCCACCGACAGTCAAGAGACCCAGTACTTC	CSATDSQETQYF
TRBV18	-	TRBJ1-5	few	15	TGTGCCAGCCGTCTAGAGGGGTTGAGCAATCAGCCCCAGCATTTT	CASRLEGLSNQPQHF